The following is a T cell receptor (beta chain) sequence with its context. The antigen remains unidentified. The data derive from a study of T cells in localized non-small cell lung cancer. Study findings and constraints: Median detection of top 100 tumor clones in adjacent lung was over 45 clones. Sequencing was restricted to one tumor region; therefore, heterogeneity remains possible. Uninvolved adjacent lung, not tumor, had the highest T cell clonality.

V lost 9 bases and J lost 7; bases outside the gene matches: 11. CDR3 length: 13 amino acids. The germline V gene encodes CDR1 SGHRS and CDR2 YFSETQ. Profiling relied on immunoSEQ multiplex PCR, and the TCRdb table lists in-frame clones only, not all of them. The repertoire includes about 91,000 clones, over 80% of them detected once, and more than 14% sits in the top ten. The TCR comes from a man aged 40 to 70 with stage I squamous cell lung carcinoma. The V call is TRBV5-1, the J call TRBJ1-1, with TRBD1 matching 8 bases. The sequenced sample was peripheral blood, obtained before any cancer treatment. The DNA of the CDR3 is TGCGCCACCAGGACAGGGAGAGGGGGTGAAGCTTTCTTT. It specifies CATRTGRGGEAFF.